A single count supports the clone carrying this TCR beta chain. Its cognate antigen is unknown. The data derive from a study of T cell responses to AZD1222 COVID-19 vaccine. General study findings and limits: Females outnumbered males among donors, who were mostly white British; clonal diversity was possibly underestimated.

This CDR3 is 15 amino acids long. The germline V and J ends were trimmed by 2 bases and 6 bases, with 14 bases remaining between them. Germline V CDR1 and CDR2: SNHLY, FYNNEI. Some clones are missing from TCRdb's copy, which holds only in-frame ones; the method was immunoSEQ multiplex PCR. The data show about 120,000 clones, around 80% seen once. This TCR came from an adult in good health. This specimen was peripheral blood, taken on day 0 of AZD1222 vaccination. This chain uses TRBV2 with TRBJ1-5; D call uncertain. CDR3 DNA sequence: TGTGCCAGCAGTGAACTCGGGCAGGTGGGTCAGCCCCAGCATTTT. Translation gives CASSELGQVGQPQHF. Complete variable domain (other parts from reference TRBV2 and TRBJ1-5): EPEVTQTPSHQVTQMGQEVILRCVPISNHLYFYWYRQILGQKVEFLVSFYNNEISEKSEIFDDQFSVERPDGSNFTLKIRSTKLEDSAMYFCASSELGQVGQPQHFGDGTRLSIL.